Sequencing of this TCR beta chain was carried out in a study of shared clonotypes between healthy human individuals. As to this clone: Its antigen remains unknown.

At deep level, the assay was performed. In the original workflow: ImmunoSEQ gave junction-only sequences without quality scores, so filtering differed. Only in-frame clones appear in the TCRdb table, and some are missing; sequencing was by immunoSEQ multiplex PCR. V and J calls and clone size are those listed in that table; D and trimming were worked out from the DNA. This table has about 490,000 clones, over 70% appearing once. Losses at the gene ends were 7 bases for V and 4 bases for J; bases not matched to a gene: 7. The germline V gene has CDR1 MDHEN and CDR2 SYDVKM. The CDR3 runs 14 residues. Study observations and caveats: Exclusively blood specimens were collected; tissue repertoires likely differ. An expected dependence of interdonor clonotype sharing on sequencing depth was noted.

The TCR was taken from a woman in her thirties or forties in good health. Some clones in this sample may be carry-over from other donors' samples. The specimen was PBMCs. J is TRBJ2-1 and V is TRBV28; 7 bases match TRBD2. CDR3 residues: CASIGGREYNEQFF. CDR3 bases: TGTGCCAGCATTGGTGGGAGGGAGTACAATGAGCAGTTCTTC.